This is a list of T cell receptor beta chains from one sample in a study of CD8+CD57+ T cells in acquired aplastic anemia. In TCRdb, the reads were re-called with MiXCR into one record per CDR3 protein. The sample comprises more than 150,000 distinct CDR3 sequences, 45% to 60% of which are singletons, and 13% rests with the top ten. Sequencing was performed on sorted CD4+, CD8+, or CD8+CD57+ T cells (not recorded which) from PBMCs. The receptors come from a human donor with aplastic anemia. Each CDR3 is given with its conserved first and last residue. Fields, in order: V gene, J gene, CDR3 length, clone size, D gene, CDR3 protein, CDR3 DNA. D genes are given only for firm matches. Only some rows state a clone size, as once, few, many or a class for expanded clones.

>TRBV20-1|TRBJ1-3|15|many|TRBD1
CSAPDRANSGNTIYF
TGCAGTGCCCCTGACAGGGCGAACTCTGGAAACACCATATATTTT
>TRBV11-2|TRBJ2-7|14|-|-
CASSLDLGGYEQYF
TGTGCCAGCAGCTTAGATTTGGGAGGTTACGAGCAGTACTTC
>TRBV7-8|TRBJ2-5|11|-|-
CASSQSETQYF
TGTGCCAGCAGCCAATCGGAGACCCAGTACTTC
>TRBV24-1|TRBJ1-5|17|-|-
CATSDFRREGGNQPQHF
TGTGCCACCAGTGATTTTCGAAGGGAGGGCGGCAATCAGCCCCAGCATTTT
>TRBV6-5|TRBJ1-1|12|-|-
CASSYPVGEAFF
TGTGCCAGCAGTTACCCCGTGGGTGAAGCTTTCTTT
>TRBV20-1|TRBJ2-7|16|once|TRBD2
CSAAGLAGGVGYEQYF
TGCAGTGCCGCCGGACTAGCGGGGGGTGTTGGCTACGAGCAGTACTTC
>TRBV7-2|TRBJ2-2|15|-|TRBD2
CASRRGGANTGELFF
TGTGCCAGCAGGCGCGGGGGGGCGAACACCGGGGAGCTGTTTTTT
>TRBV4-1|TRBJ2-7|17|many|-
CASSQDLGPSSSYEQYF
TGCGCCAGCAGCCAAGACTTGGGCCCCTCCTCCTCCTACGAGCAGTACTTC
>TRBV6-1|TRBJ1-2|15|many|-
CASSTKRGDNYGYTF
TGTGCCAGCAGTACTAAAAGGGGGGATAACTATGGCTACACCTTC
>TRBV24-1|TRBJ2-5|14|-|-
CATSDWGWEETQYF
TGTGCCACCAGTGATTGGGGTTGGGAGGAGACCCAGTACTTC
>TRBV5-1|TRBJ1-1|13|-|-
CASSLSANTEAFF
TGCGCCAGCAGCTTGTCAGCGAACACTGAAGCTTTCTTT
>TRBV7-8|TRBJ1-5|15|many|-
CASSLLEGGDQPQHF
TGTGCCAGCAGCTTATTAGAGGGGGGAGATCAGCCCCAGCATTTT
>TRBV6-1|TRBJ1-5|16|-|-
CASSEGVKGSNQPQHF
TGTGCCAGCAGTGAAGGGGTTAAGGGGTCCAATCAGCCCCAGCATTTT
>TRBV10-2|TRBJ2-4|12|many|-
CASRGSDGIQYF
TGCGCCAGCAGGGGGTCCGACGGCATTCAGTACTTC
>TRBV30|TRBJ1-6|13|few|-
CAWSLQGNSPLHF
TGTGCCTGGAGTCTACAGGGAAATTCACCCCTCCACTTT
>TRBV5-6|TRBJ2-1|16|many|-
CASSSGTRSSYNEQFF
TGTGCCAGCAGCTCCGGGACCCGTAGCTCCTACAATGAGCAGTTCTTC
>TRBV7-9|TRBJ2-5|15|-|TRBD2
CASSSLAGPAETQYF
TGTGCCAGCAGCTCTTTAGCGGGGCCAGCAGAGACCCAGTACTTC
>TRBV7-9|TRBJ2-7|15|-|-
CASSAQGTPSYEQYF
TGTGCCAGCAGCGCACAGGGTACCCCATCCTACGAGCAGTACTTC
>TRBV2|TRBJ2-1|11|few|-
CASSADNEQFF
TGTGCCAGCAGTGCGGACAATGAGCAGTTCTTC
>TRBV7-9|TRBJ2-7|14|many|TRBD1
CASSLSGGSYEQYF
TGTGCCAGCAGCCTCTCAGGGGGCTCCTACGAGCAGTACTTC
>TRBV7-3|TRBJ2-7|15|-|TRBD1
CASSWKDRDSYEQYF
TGTGCCAGCAGTTGGAAGGACAGGGACTCCTACGAGCAGTACTTC
>TRBV20-1|TRBJ2-3|15|many|-
CSARDVGGGVDTQYF
TGCAGTGCTAGGGATGTGGGGGGGGGCGTAGATACGCAGTATTTT
>TRBV2|TRBJ2-1|16|-|TRBD1
CASIHRRDRIYNEQFF
TGTGCCAGCATTCACCGTCGGGACAGAATCTACAATGAGCAGTTCTTC
>TRBV2|TRBJ2-1|14|-|TRBD2
CASSALAGEGEQFF
TGTGCCAGCAGCGCACTAGCGGGGGAGGGTGAGCAGTTCTTC
>TRBV20-1|TRBJ2-5|14|-|-
CSYRTEQGGETQYF
TGCAGTTACCGGACCGAACAGGGAGGGGAGACCCAGTACTTC
>TRBV7-3|TRBJ1-5|14|many|TRBD1
CASSPTGDNQPQHF
TGTGCCAGCAGCCCTACAGGGGACAATCAGCCCCAGCATTTT
>TRBV7-9|TRBJ1-5|13|few|-
CASSLRKGQPQHF
TGTGCCAGCAGCTTAAGAAAGGGCCAGCCCCAGCATTTT
>TRBV29-1|TRBJ2-7|14|-|TRBD2
CSVTRLAGRDEQYF
TGCAGCGTCACGAGACTAGCGGGACGGGACGAGCAGTACTTC
>TRBV27|TRBJ1-6|12|-|-
CASSHHKSPLHF
TGTGCCAGCAGTCACCACAAATCACCCCTCCACTTT
>TRBV19|TRBJ1-1|12|once|TRBD1
CASRPGGTEAFF
TGTGCCAGTAGGCCAGGGGGCACTGAAGCTTTCTTT
>TRBV9|TRBJ1-1|14|-|-
CASSVGGQATEAFF
TGTGCCAGCAGCGTAGGGGGCCAGGCCACTGAAGCTTTCTTT
>TRBV29-1|TRBJ1-1|13|few|-
CSEFRGGRTEAFF
TGCAGTGAGTTCAGGGGAGGGAGAACTGAAGCTTTCTTT
>TRBV5-6|TRBJ1-5|16|many|TRBD1
CASGTFGRGDNQPQHF
TGTGCCAGCGGGACATTTGGCAGGGGGGACAATCAGCCCCAGCATTTT
>TRBV10-3|TRBJ2-3|15|-|-
CAISESMSDTDTQYF
TGTGCCATCAGTGAGTCGATGTCAGACACAGATACGCAGTATTTT
>TRBV28|TRBJ2-3|18|few|-
CASSLSGGLGSSTDTQYF
TGTGCCAGCAGTTTAAGTGGAGGGCTCGGTTCTAGCACAGATACGCAGTATTTT
>TRBV6-2/TRBV6-3|TRBJ2-7|12|-|-
CASSWRGLEQYF
TGTGCCAGCAGTTGGCGGGGACTCGAGCAGTACTTC
>TRBV7-9|TRBJ2-5|16|-|TRBD2
CASSLGGGRAQETQYF
TGTGCCAGCAGCTTAGGAGGCGGGAGGGCCCAAGAGACCCAGTACTTC
>TRBV20-1|TRBJ2-7|13|few|-
CSARRRDSYEQYF
TGCAGTGCTAGACGCAGGGACTCCTACGAGCAGTACTTC
>TRBV11-1|TRBJ2-1|13|many|-
CASSLGIAGEQFF
TGTGCCAGCAGCTTAGGTATAGCTGGCGAGCAGTTCTTC
>TRBV19|TRBJ1-5|15|once|-
CASSWAGASNQPQHF
TGTGCCAGTAGTTGGGCAGGGGCGAGCAATCAGCCCCAGCATTTT
>TRBV28|TRBJ2-1|17|-|TRBD2
CASSLSGGGAFYNEQFF
TGTGCCAGCAGTTTATCGGGCGGGGGGGCTTTCTACAATGAGCAGTTCTTC
>TRBV5-1|TRBJ1-1|15|-|-
CASSLVVGGNTEAFF
TGCGCCAGCAGCTTGGTGGTGGGGGGAAACACTGAAGCTTTCTTT
>TRBV14|TRBJ1-2|14|-|-
CASSQDWGIGGYTF
TGTGCCAGCAGCCAAGATTGGGGTATCGGTGGCTACACCTTC
>TRBV2|TRBJ2-5|13|-|TRBD1
CASGDRDQETQYF
TGTGCCAGCGGGGACAGGGACCAAGAGACCCAGTACTTC
>TRBV29-1|TRBJ2-3|16|-|-
CSVANILAASTDTQYF
TGCAGCGTTGCTAACATTCTAGCTGCTAGCACAGATACGCAGTATTTT
>TRBV24-1|TRBJ2-3|11|-|-
CATSMVDTQYF
TGTGCCACCAGCATGGTGGATACGCAGTATTTT
>TRBV12-3/TRBV12-4|TRBJ2-7|14|-|-
CASSLQGGAAEQYF
TGTGCCAGCAGTTTGCAGGGAGGAGCTGCCGAGCAGTACTTC
>TRBV7-6|TRBJ2-3|16|-|-
CASSFPPSESTDTQYF
TGTGCCAGCAGCTTCCCCCCCAGCGAAAGCACAGATACGCAGTATTTT
>TRBV15|TRBJ1-5|16|-|-
CATSSRDQIFGQPQHF
TGTGCCACCAGCAGCAGGGATCAGATTTTCGGTCAGCCCCAGCATTTT
>TRBV18|TRBJ1-5|15|-|-
CASSPGPDSNQPQHF
TGTGCCAGCTCACCTGGACCGGACAGCAATCAGCCCCAGCATTTT